A selection of T cell receptor beta chains follows, all from one sample in a study of OX40 agonist ivuxolimab in advanced cancers. The data were produced by immunoSEQ multiplex PCR, yet TCRdb's version contains in-frame clones alone and is incomplete. The table includes fewer than 100,000 clones, more than 80% detected once. The starting material was CD4+ or CD8+ T cells sorted from blood, obtained in a trial of the OX40 agonist ivuxolimab. The receptors were sampled from an adult with an advanced solid tumor such as melanoma, head and neck, liver or kidney cancer. Both conserved end residues are part of each CDR3. D genes are given only for firm matches. Clone size is not always given. Where it is, it says once, few, many or a class for expanded clones.

J gene,clone size,D gene,V gene,CDR3 DNA,CDR3 protein
TRBJ2-5,once,TRBD2,TRBV10-2,TGCGCCAGCAGGTTCTCGGCGGGAGCTGAGGAGACCCAGTACTTC,CASRFSAGAEETQYF
TRBJ2-1,.,TRBD1,TRBV2,TGTGCCAGCAAGATGGGGACAGGGGGGTACAATGAGCAGTTCTTC,CASKMGTGGYNEQFF
TRBJ1-2,.,TRBD1,TRBV18,TGTGCCAGCTCACCACTCGACAGGGGGATAGCGGACTATGGCTACACCTTC,CASSPLDRGIADYGYTF
TRBJ2-3,.,.,TRBV2,TGTGCCAGCAGAAAGGCCACAGATACGCAGTATTTT,CASRKATDTQYF
TRBJ2-7,.,TRBD1,TRBV28,TGTGCCAGCAGTTTAGATAGTTTTGGGACAGGCTCCTACGAGCAGTACTTC,CASSLDSFGTGSYEQYF
TRBJ2-5,.,.,TRBV7-9,TGTGCCAGCAGCCCCCTTACGGAGACCCAGTACTTC,CASSPLTETQYF
TRBJ1-4,.,.,TRBV6-6,TGTGCCAGCAGGCAGTTTGCTACCTCCGGGGAAAAACTGTTTTTT,CASRQFATSGEKLFF
TRBJ2-1,.,.,TRBV10-3,TGTGCCATCAGTGAGGGGTCGGCCCTGAGCTCCTACAATGAGCAGTTCTTC,CAISEGSALSSYNEQFF
TRBJ2-4,.,.,TRBV28,TGTGCCAGCAGTTCCCAGACACTGATAGCCAAAAACATTCAGTACTTC,CASSSQTLIAKNIQYF
TRBJ2-4,.,.,TRBV6-5,TGTGCCAGCAGTTACTCCCCTGGGGAAAACATTCAGTACTTC,CASSYSPGENIQYF
TRBJ1-6,.,TRBD1,TRBV9,TGTGCCAGCAGCGTACAGGGGGATTATAATTCACCCCTCCACTTT,CASSVQGDYNSPLHF
TRBJ1-6,.,.,TRBV6-6,TGTGCCAGCAGTTACAACCCTAAGGGTTCACCCCTCCACTTT,CASSYNPKGSPLHF
TRBJ2-7,.,TRBD2,TRBV4-2,TGTGCCAGCAGCCCTAGCGGGAACCGCTACGAGCAGTACTTC,CASSPSGNRYEQYF
TRBJ1-5,.,.,TRBV6-1,TGTGCCAGCCGGGACATGGAGAATCAGCCCCAGCATTTT,CASRDMENQPQHF
TRBJ2-3,.,.,TRBV5-1,TGCGCCAGCGGCGGGGACGCCACAGATACGCAGTATTTT,CASGGDATDTQYF
TRBJ1-3,.,.,TRBV7-9,TGTGCCAGCAGCCCCGAGGCAGGAGGGCACACCATATATTTT,CASSPEAGGHTIYF
TRBJ1-6,.,.,TRBV5-1,TGCGCCAGCAGCTTGGGAACAGATAATTCACCCCTCCACTTT,CASSLGTDNSPLHF
TRBJ1-6,.,.,TRBV28,TGTGCCAGCAGCTTAGAGCAGAATAGATCCCTCCACTTT,CASSLEQNRSLHF
TRBJ2-2,few,.,TRBV27,TGTGCCAGCAGTTTAGGGCGACCCGGGGAGCTGTTTTTT,CASSLGRPGELFF
TRBJ1-1,.,.,TRBV7-9,TGTGCCAGCAGCTTGGATTCAGGGGCTGAAGCTTTCTTT,CASSLDSGAEAFF
TRBJ1-6,few,.,TRBV6-5,TGTGCCAGCAGCCTCACAAGGAGTTCAAATTCACCCCTCCACTTT,CASSLTRSSNSPLHF
TRBJ2-1,.,.,TRBV5-1,TGCGCCAGCAGCTTGGAAGATGTTTCCTACAATGAGCAGTTCTTC,CASSLEDVSYNEQFF
TRBJ2-3,.,TRBD2,TRBV10-3,TGTGCCATCAAGCCCGCCCGGGAGGGAGATACGCAGTATTTT,CAIKPAREGDTQYF
TRBJ2-7,few,.,TRBV18,TGTGCCAGCTCACGCGACAGGTTTGCCTCCTACGAGCAGTACTTC,CASSRDRFASYEQYF